This T cell receptor (beta chain) was retrieved from a study of T-cell memory formation after mild COVID-19. Using constant-segment primers, 5'RACE produced TCR alpha and TCR beta cDNA libraries carrying sample barcodes and UMIs. MiXCR, applied by TCRdb to the 5' RACE reads, yields one record per CDR3 protein. The sample holds 450,000 to 650,000 distinct CDR3 sequences; less than 25% are singletons and the top ten take approximately 8%. The specimen sequenced was PBMCs or a T cell subset sorted from them (not recorded which). The receptor comes from an adult woman who had mild COVID-19 (a few samples of this study predate the infection). Cell type and time point are not known.

The CDR3 protein is CASSTSRGEQYF. In DNA, the CDR3 is TGTGCCAGCAGCACCTCGAGGGGCGAGCAGTACTTC. The J gene is TRBJ2-7, the V gene TRBV5-4; possibly TRBD1 or TRBD2 for D (5 bases each). Trimming stripped 4 bases from V and 6 bases from J, with 11 bases between. Germline V CDR1 and CDR2: SGHNT, YYREEE (reference sequence). The CDR3 loop spans 12 amino acids.